These 8 T cell receptor beta chains were sequenced from one sample in a study of cytomegalovirus exposure and HLA in healthy donors. This PCR relied on a set of 60 Vbeta primers and 13 Jbeta primers. TCRdb's table, derived via immunoSEQ multiplex PCR, lists solely in-frame clones and lacks some. The sample table includes tens of thousands of clones. Input material: PBMCs. Receptors originate from a male donor in good health and CMV-seronegative.

The rearrangement uses TRBV29-1 and TRBJ2-1, with 9 nucleotides matching TRBD2. Looked up from germline, CDR1 is SQVTM and CDR2 is ANQGSEA. V was pared by 8 bases and J by 7 bases, with 9 bases of the junction left unmatched. The CDR3 is 13 residues long. CDR3 in amino acids: CSHPGGRANEQFF. The CDR3 bases are TGCAGCCACCCCGGCGGGAGGGCAAATGAGCAGTTCTTC.

The V gene is TRBV6-6, the J gene TRBJ1-6; TRBD1 is a possible D gene (6 bases). Germline CDR1 and CDR2: MNHNY and SVGAGI (reference sequence). This CDR3 is built from 15 residues. The germline V and J ends were trimmed by 6 bases and 9 bases, with 18 bases remaining between them. The CDR3 sequence is CASSPSPSQGSPLHF. CDR3 DNA sequence: TGTGCCAGCAGCCCTAGTCCCTCACAGGGTTCACCCCTCCACTTT.

The chain uses TRBV27 and TRBJ2-5, with TRBD2 identical over 8 bases. CDR1 is MNHEY and CDR2 is SMNVEV in the germline V gene (reference sequence). V trimming: 5 bases; J trimming: 3 bases; junction bases outside the gene matches: 8. The CDR3 spans 15 residues. CDR3 in DNA: TGTGCCAGCAGTCCGAGCGGGAGAGGAGAAGAGACCCAGTACTTC. This sequence encodes CASSPSGRGEETQYF.

This sequence joins TRBV5-1 and TRBJ2-1; D remains unclear. The CDR3 runs to 12 residues. Deletions cut 4 bases from V and 6 bases from J, with 8 bases between. In germline, CDR1 is SGHRS, CDR2 YFSETQ. The CDR3 coding sequence is TGCGCCAGCAGCCTTAGTAGCAATGAGCAGTTCTTC. Its translation: CASSLSSNEQFF. The full variable domain, with the rest looked up from reference TRBV5-1 and TRBJ2-1, is KAGVTQTPRYLIKTRGQQVTLSCSPISGHRSVSWYQQTPGQGLQFLFEYFSETQRNKGNFPGRFSGRQFSNSRSEMNVSTLELGDSALYLCASSLSSNEQFFGPGTRLTVL.

V is TRBV6-1 and J is TRBJ1-2; 9 bases are shared with TRBD1. V lost 4 bases, J lost 8 bases, and 5 bases stayed unmatched. This CDR3 contains 13 residues. Per the germline V gene, CDR1 is MNHNS and CDR2 is SASEGT. As DNA, the CDR3 is TGTGCCAGCAGTGGGACAGGGGTTGAAGGCTACACCTTC. Translation gives CASSGTGVEGYTF.

The chain is built from TRBV18 and TRBJ1-2; the D is unclear. Trimming cost V 6 bases and J 3 bases, with 11 bases left between them. This CDR3 region has 13 residues. Germline V CDR1 and CDR2: KGHSH, LQKENI. The CDR3 DNA follows: TGTGCCAGCTCGGCCGGGAGTGACTATGGCTACACCTTC. Amino acids: CASSAGSDYGYTF. Complete variable domain (other parts from reference TRBV18 and TRBJ1-2): NAGVMQNPRHLVRRRGQEARLRCSPMKGHSHVYWYRQLPEEGLKFMVYLQKENIIDESGMPKERFSAEFPKEGPSILRIQQVVRGDSAAYFCASSAGSDYGYTFGSGTRLTVV.

The rearrangement joins TRBV5-8 to TRBJ2-6; the D gene is possibly TRBD1 (6 bases). Trimming removed 4 bases from V and 2 bases from J, with 10 bases in between. Germline-derived CDR1 and CDR2 are SGHTS and YDEGEE. The CDR3 is 15 residues long. DNA of the CDR3: TGTGCCAGCAGCCAACAGGGAACTGGGGCCAACGTCCTGACTTTC. Protein: CASSQQGTGANVLTF. Full variable domain (missing parts from reference TRBV5-8 and TRBJ2-6): EAGVTQSPTHLIKTRGQQATLRCSPISGHTSVYWYQQALGLGLQFLLWYDEGEERNRGNFPPRFSGRQFPNYSSELNVNALELEDSALYLCASSQQGTGANVLTFGAGSRLTVL.

This rearrangement joins TRBV5-4 to TRBJ2-3, with D possibly being TRBD1 (5 bases). The CDR3 totals 15 residues. Trimming pared 0 bases from V and 1 base from J, leaving 9 bases between. Looked up from germline, CDR1 is SGHNT and CDR2 is YYREEE (reference sequence). CDR3 nucleotide sequence: TGTGCCAGCAGCTTGGAACAGGCCCGCACAGATACGCAGTATTTT. Its protein product is CASSLEQARTDTQYF. Full variable domain (remainder filled in from reference TRBV5-4 and TRBJ2-3): ETGVTQSPTHLIKTRGQQVTLRCSSQSGHNTVSWYQQALGQGPQFIFQYYREEENGRGNFPPRFSGLQFPNYSSELNVNALELDDSALYLCASSLEQARTDTQYFGPGTRLTVL.